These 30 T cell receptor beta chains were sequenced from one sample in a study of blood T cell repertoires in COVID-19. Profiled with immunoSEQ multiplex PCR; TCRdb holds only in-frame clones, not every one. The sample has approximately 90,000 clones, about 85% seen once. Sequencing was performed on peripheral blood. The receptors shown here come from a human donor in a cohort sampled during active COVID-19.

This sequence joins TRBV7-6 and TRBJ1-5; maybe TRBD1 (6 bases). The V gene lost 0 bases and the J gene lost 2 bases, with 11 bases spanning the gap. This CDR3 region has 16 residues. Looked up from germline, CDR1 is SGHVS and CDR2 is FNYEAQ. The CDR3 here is CASSLAVRQGNQPQHF. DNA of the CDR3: TGTGCCAGCAGCTTAGCGGTGAGACAGGGCAATCAGCCCCAGCATTTT.

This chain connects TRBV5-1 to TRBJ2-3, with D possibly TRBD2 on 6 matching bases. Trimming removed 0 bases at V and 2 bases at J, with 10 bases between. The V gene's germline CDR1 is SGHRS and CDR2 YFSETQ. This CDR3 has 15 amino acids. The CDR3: CASSLGGLPTDTQYF. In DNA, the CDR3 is TGCGCCAGCAGCTTGGGGGGACTTCCCACAGATACGCAGTATTTT.

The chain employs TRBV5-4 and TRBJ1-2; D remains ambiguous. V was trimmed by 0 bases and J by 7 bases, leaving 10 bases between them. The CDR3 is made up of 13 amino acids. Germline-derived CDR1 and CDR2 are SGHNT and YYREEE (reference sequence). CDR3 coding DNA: TGTGCCAGCAGCTTGGAGAGGGCGTCTGGCTACACCTTC. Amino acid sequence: CASSLERASGYTF.

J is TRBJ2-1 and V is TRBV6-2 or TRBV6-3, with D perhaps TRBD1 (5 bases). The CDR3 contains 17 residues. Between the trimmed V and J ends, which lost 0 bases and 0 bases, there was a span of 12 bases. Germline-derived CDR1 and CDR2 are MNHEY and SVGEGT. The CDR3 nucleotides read TGTGCCAGCAGTTACTCGATTGGGGCAGGCTCCTACAATGAGCAGTTCTTC. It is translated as CASSYSIGAGSYNEQFF.

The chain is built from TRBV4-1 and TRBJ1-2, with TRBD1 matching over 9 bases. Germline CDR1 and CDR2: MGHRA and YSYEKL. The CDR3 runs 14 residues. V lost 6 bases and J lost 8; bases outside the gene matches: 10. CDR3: CASSPWDRADGYTF. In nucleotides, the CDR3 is TGCGCCAGCAGTCCGTGGGACAGGGCGGACGGCTACACCTTC.

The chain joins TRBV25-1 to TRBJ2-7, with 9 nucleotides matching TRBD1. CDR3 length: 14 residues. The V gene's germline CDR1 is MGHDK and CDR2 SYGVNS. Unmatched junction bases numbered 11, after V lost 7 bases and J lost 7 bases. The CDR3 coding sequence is TGTGCCAGCACCACAGGGGGCACCACAGAAGAGCAGTACTTC. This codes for CASTTGGTTEEQYF.

CDR3 protein: CASSSEREAAYEQYF. The DNA for the CDR3 is TGTGCCAGCAGTTCCGAGCGGGAGGCGGCCTACGAGCAGTACTTC. This sequence joins TRBV6-2 or TRBV6-3 and TRBJ2-7, with 9 bases matching TRBD2. The J segment lost 2 bases and the V segment lost 4 bases, leaving 6 bases of the junction unmatched. The CDR3 runs 15 residues. Germline assignment: CDR1 MNHEY and CDR2 SVGEGT.

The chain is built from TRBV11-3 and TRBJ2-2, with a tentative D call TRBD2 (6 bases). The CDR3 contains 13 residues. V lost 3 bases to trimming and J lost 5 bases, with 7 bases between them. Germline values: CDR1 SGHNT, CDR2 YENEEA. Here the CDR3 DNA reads TGTGCCAGCAGCTTGGGGGGTACCGGGGAGCTGTTTTTT. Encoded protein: CASSLGGTGELFF.

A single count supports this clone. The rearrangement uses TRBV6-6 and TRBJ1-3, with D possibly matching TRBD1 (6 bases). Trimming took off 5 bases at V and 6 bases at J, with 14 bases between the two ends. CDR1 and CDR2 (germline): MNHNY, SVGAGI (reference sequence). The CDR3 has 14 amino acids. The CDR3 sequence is CASSVQGTPNTIYF. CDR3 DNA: TGTGCCAGCAGTGTCCAGGGGACCCCAAACACCATATATTTT.

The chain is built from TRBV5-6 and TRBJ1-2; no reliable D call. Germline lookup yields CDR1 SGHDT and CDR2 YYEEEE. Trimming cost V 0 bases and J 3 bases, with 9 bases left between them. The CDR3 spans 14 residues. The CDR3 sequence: CASSLGLSHYGYTF. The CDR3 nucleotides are TGTGCCAGCAGCTTGGGGCTGTCCCACTATGGCTACACCTTC.

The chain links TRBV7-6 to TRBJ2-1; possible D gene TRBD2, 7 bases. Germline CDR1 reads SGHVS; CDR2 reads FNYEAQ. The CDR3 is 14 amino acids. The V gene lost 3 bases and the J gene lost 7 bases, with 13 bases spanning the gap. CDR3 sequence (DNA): TGTGCCAGCAGCTTGGGGGGGGCCTGGAATGAGCAGTTCTTC. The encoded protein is CASSLGGAWNEQFF.

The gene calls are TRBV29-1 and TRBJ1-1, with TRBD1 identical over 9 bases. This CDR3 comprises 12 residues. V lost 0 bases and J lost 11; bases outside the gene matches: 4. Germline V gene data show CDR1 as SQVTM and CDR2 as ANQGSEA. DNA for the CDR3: TGCAGCGTTGAAGATCCGGGGACAGGGGCTTTCTTT. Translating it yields CSVEDPGTGAFF.

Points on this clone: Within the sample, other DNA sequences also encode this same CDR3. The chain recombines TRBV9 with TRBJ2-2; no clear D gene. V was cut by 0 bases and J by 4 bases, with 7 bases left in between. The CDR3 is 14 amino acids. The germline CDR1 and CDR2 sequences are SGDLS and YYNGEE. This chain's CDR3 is CASSVARSTGELFF. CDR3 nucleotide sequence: TGTGCCAGCAGCGTAGCGAGGAGCACCGGGGAGCTGTTTTTT.

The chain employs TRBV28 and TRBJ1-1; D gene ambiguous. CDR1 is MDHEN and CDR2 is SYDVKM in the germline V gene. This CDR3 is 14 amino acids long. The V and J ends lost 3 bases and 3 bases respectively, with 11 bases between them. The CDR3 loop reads CASSLGRRDTEAFF. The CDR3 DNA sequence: TGTGCCAGCAGTTTGGGTCGGAGGGACACTGAAGCTTTCTTT.

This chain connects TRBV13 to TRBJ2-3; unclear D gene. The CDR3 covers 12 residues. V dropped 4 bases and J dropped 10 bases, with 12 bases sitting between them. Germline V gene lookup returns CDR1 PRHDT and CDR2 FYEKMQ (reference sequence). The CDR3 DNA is TGTGCCAGCAGCTCCCCCCGGAGTTCGCAGTATTTT. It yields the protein CASSSPRSSQYF.

CDR3 sequence (DNA): TGTGCCAGCAGCCAACCGACTAGCGGGGTCTACGAGCAGTACTTC. It specifies CASSQPTSGVYEQYF. The rearrangement links TRBV4-2 to TRBJ2-7; 11 nucleotides align to TRBD2. The germline V gene encodes CDR1 LGHNA and CDR2 YNFKEQ. Trimming removed 2 bases from V and 3 bases from J; junction bases left unmatched: 3. The CDR3 consists of 15 residues.

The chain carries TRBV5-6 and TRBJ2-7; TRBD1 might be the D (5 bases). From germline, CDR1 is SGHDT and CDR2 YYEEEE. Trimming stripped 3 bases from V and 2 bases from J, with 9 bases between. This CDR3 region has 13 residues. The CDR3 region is CASSYGRAYEQYF. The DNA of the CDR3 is TGTGCCAGCAGCTACGGCAGGGCCTACGAGCAGTACTTC.

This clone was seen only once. The CDR3 DNA sequence: TGCAGCGTTAGCGGGATCGGGTACGAGCAGTACTTC. This translates into CSVSGIGYEQYF. This chain links TRBV29-1 with TRBJ2-7, with TRBD2 matching 7 bases. Germline loops: CDR1 SQVTM, CDR2 ANQGSEA. The CDR3 is 12 amino acids. Trimming removed 5 bases from V and 4 bases from J; junction bases left unmatched: 5.

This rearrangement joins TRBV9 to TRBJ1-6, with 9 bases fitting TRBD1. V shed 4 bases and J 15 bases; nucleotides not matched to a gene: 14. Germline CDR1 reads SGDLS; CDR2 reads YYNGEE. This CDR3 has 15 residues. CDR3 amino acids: CASSPGTGKNLRLHF. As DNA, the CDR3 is TGTGCCAGCAGCCCTGGGACAGGGAAAAACTTGCGCCTCCACTTT.

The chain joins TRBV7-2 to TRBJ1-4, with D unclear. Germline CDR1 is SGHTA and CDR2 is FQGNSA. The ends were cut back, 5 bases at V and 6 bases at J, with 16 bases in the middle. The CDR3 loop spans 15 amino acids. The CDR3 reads CASSPPHGYDEKLFF. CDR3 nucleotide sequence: TGTGCCAGCAGCCCCCCTCACGGGTACGATGAAAAACTGTTTTTT.

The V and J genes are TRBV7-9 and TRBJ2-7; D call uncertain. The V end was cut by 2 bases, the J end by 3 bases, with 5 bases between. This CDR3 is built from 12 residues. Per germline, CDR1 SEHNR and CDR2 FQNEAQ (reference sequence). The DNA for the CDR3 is TGTGCCAGCAGCTTACGCGACTACGAGCAGTACTTC. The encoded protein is CASSLRDYEQYF.

The CDR3 loop reads CASSISGGGYTF. CDR3 coding DNA: TGTGCCAGTAGTATTTCGGGTGGAGGCTACACCTTC. J is TRBJ1-2 and V is TRBV19, with unresolved D. CDR3 length equals 12 residues. Germline V CDR1 and CDR2: LNHDA, SQIVND (reference sequence). Trimming cost V 3 bases and J 8 bases, with 10 bases left between them.

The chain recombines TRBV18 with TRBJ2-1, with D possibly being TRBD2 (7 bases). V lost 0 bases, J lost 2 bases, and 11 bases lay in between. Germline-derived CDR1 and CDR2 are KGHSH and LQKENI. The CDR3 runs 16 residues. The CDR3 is CASSPPGGGTYNEQFF. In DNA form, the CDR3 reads TGTGCCAGCTCACCACCGGGGGGGGGCACCTACAATGAGCAGTTCTTC.

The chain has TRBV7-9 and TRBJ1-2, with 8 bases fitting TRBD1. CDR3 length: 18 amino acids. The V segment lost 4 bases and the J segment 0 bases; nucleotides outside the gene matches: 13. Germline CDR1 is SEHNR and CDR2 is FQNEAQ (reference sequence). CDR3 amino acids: CASSSTPPGTGANYGYTF. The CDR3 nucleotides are TGTGCCAGCAGCTCAACCCCCCCCGGGACAGGTGCTAACTATGGCTACACCTTC.

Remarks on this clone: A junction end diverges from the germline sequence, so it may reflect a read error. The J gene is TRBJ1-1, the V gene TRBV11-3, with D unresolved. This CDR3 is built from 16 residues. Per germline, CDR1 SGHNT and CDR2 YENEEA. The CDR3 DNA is TGTGCCAGCAGCTTAGTATCGGGGATATACCGCCCTCACCCCCTCTTT. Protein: CASSLVSGIYRPHPLF.

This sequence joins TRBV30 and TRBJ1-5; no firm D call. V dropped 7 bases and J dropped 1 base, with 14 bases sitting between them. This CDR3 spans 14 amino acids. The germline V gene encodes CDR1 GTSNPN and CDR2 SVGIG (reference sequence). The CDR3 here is CALDSYGSNQPQHF. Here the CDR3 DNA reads TGTGCCTTGGACTCCTATGGCAGCAATCAGCCCCAGCATTTT.

The CDR3 region has the DNA TGTGCCAGCAGTGAAAGGGAGAAGTCTGGAAACACCATATATTTT. This sequence encodes CASSEREKSGNTIYF. V is TRBV6-1 and J is TRBJ1-3; no reliable D call. Germline CDR1 MNHNS, CDR2 SASEGT. The CDR3 loop spans 15 amino acids. V lost 2 bases and J lost 1, with 9 bases in between.

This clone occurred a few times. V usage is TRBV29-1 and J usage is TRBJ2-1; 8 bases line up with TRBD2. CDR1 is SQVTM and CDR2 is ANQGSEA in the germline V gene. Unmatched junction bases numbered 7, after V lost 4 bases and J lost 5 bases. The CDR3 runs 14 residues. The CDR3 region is CSVASGSRNNEQFF. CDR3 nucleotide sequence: TGCAGCGTTGCGAGCGGGAGCAGGAACAATGAGCAGTTCTTC.

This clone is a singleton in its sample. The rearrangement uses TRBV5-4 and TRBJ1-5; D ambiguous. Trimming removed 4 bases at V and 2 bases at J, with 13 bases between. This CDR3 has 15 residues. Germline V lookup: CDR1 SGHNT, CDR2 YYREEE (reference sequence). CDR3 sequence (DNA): TGTGCCAGCAGCACGGGTGGCTGGGGCAATCAGCCCCAGCATTTT. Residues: CASSTGGWGNQPQHF.

In DNA form, the CDR3 reads TGTGCCAGCAGCCGGAGGGATACCTACGAGCAGTACTTC. Its protein is CASSRRDTYEQYF. This chain joins TRBV3-1 (or the pseudogene TRBV3-2) and TRBJ2-7; TRBD2 might be the D (6 bases). Trimming stripped 4 bases from V and 2 bases from J, with 9 bases between. The CDR3 length is 13 residues. Germline assignment: CDR1 LGHDT and CDR2 YNNKEL (reference sequence).